Here is one T cell receptor (beta chain) with its context. The data stem from a study of technical replicates of blood from a few donors. Here immunoSEQ multiplex PCR was the method, and the copy in TCRdb shows in-frame clones only, minus some. The table lists fewer than 85,000 clones, 80% to 95% of them singletons. CDR1 SGHAT and CDR2 FQNNGV come from the germline V gene. Trimming removed 4 bases from V and 2 bases from J, with 14 bases in between. The CDR3 is made up of 16 amino acids. Sequencing was performed on T cells isolated from PBMCs. V usage is TRBV11-2 and J usage is TRBJ2-2, with D perhaps TRBD1 (6 bases). This clonotype was obtained from a human donor in good health. Here the CDR3 reads CASSSDSVLNTGELFF. As DNA, the CDR3 is TGTGCCAGCAGCTCGGACAGCGTACTAAACACCGGGGAGCTGTTTTTT.